Listed below are T cell receptor beta chains from one sample, sequenced in a study of T cell responses to AZD1222 COVID-19 vaccine. TCRdb's table, derived via immunoSEQ multiplex PCR, lists solely in-frame clones and lacks some. The sample yields about 170,000 clones, 87% seen once. This sample comprised peripheral blood, obtained 28 days after the second AZD1222 dose. The receptors were gathered from an adult who received the AZD1222 COVID-19 vaccine. CDR3s include the opening cysteine and the closing phenylalanine or tryptophan. Fields, in order: CDR3 protein, V gene, CDR3 length, D gene, J gene. D genes are given only for firm matches.

CDR3: CASSTGTNYYEQYF
V: TRBV7-9
length: 14
D: TRBD2
J: TRBJ2-7

CDR3: CASSLRLDRPYEQYF
V: TRBV13
length: 15
D: .
J: TRBJ2-7

CDR3: CASSPGPPNEQYF
V: TRBV19
length: 13
D: .
J: TRBJ2-7

CDR3: CASSLGLAGSYEQYF
V: TRBV3-1/TRBV3-2
length: 15
D: TRBD2
J: TRBJ2-7

CDR3: CASSGGEIYEQYF
V: TRBV7-8
length: 13
D: .
J: TRBJ2-7

CDR3: CASSRGDVNTEAFF
V: TRBV3-1/TRBV3-2
length: 14
D: .
J: TRBJ1-1

CDR3: CSAIGDSEAFF
V: TRBV20-1
length: 11
D: .
J: TRBJ1-1

CDR3: CASSLGTLTGVYGYTF
V: TRBV5-5
length: 16
D: TRBD1
J: TRBJ1-2

CDR3: CASSLFGNTIYF
V: TRBV5-4
length: 12
D: .
J: TRBJ1-3

CDR3: CASEDRPNEKLFF
V: TRBV19
length: 13
D: .
J: TRBJ1-4

CDR3: CASVSQGLYEKLFF
V: TRBV28
length: 14
D: .
J: TRBJ1-4

CDR3: CASSLARSGGPTEAFF
V: TRBV7-2
length: 16
D: .
J: TRBJ1-1

CDR3: CASSLGGAGQYF
V: TRBV13
length: 12
D: .
J: TRBJ2-7

CDR3: CASSQDAPEDSNQPQHF
V: TRBV3-1/TRBV3-2
length: 17
D: .
J: TRBJ1-5

CDR3: CARPISPGQGSVATGELFF
V: TRBV10-1
length: 19
D: TRBD1
J: TRBJ2-2

CDR3: CASRGGGDTEAFF
V: TRBV2
length: 13
D: .
J: TRBJ1-1

CDR3: CASSAPDSYEQYF
V: TRBV9
length: 13
D: .
J: TRBJ2-7

CDR3: CAWSGGANTEAFF
V: TRBV30
length: 13
D: .
J: TRBJ1-1

CDR3: CASSPRGYTDTQYF
V: TRBV4-3
length: 14
D: .
J: TRBJ2-3

CDR3: CASSSLTGQGATYEQYF
V: TRBV7-9
length: 17
D: TRBD1
J: TRBJ2-7

CDR3: CASSDLVGGNTIYF
V: TRBV6-1
length: 14
D: .
J: TRBJ1-3

CDR3: CASSPELAGDHYEQYF
V: TRBV18
length: 16
D: TRBD2
J: TRBJ2-7

CDR3: CASSQLGTGNTIYF
V: TRBV4-1
length: 14
D: .
J: TRBJ1-3

CDR3: CASSPPASGLGTEAFF
V: TRBV7-6
length: 16
D: .
J: TRBJ1-1

CDR3: CASKRQGENSPLHF
V: TRBV12-1
length: 14
D: .
J: TRBJ1-6

CDR3: CASSHWAGEFQDNYGYTF
V: TRBV5-4
length: 18
D: .
J: TRBJ1-2

CDR3: CASRQGAHDYNEQFF
V: TRBV7-8
length: 15
D: TRBD1
J: TRBJ2-1

CDR3: CASSSQGVPYNEQFF
V: TRBV19
length: 15
D: .
J: TRBJ2-1

CDR3: CASSLAWGGITEAFF
V: TRBV7-8
length: 15
D: .
J: TRBJ1-1

CDR3: CASSQDMGASGGNSYEQYF
V: TRBV4-1
length: 19
D: TRBD2
J: TRBJ2-7

CDR3: CASSPGGRGYEQYF
V: TRBV19
length: 14
D: .
J: TRBJ2-7

CDR3: CASSVRTLDTQYF
V: TRBV5-4
length: 13
D: .
J: TRBJ2-3

CDR3: CASSPGGREETQYF
V: TRBV4-2
length: 14
D: .
J: TRBJ2-5

CDR3: CASSLGDSSYEQYF
V: TRBV13
length: 14
D: .
J: TRBJ2-7

CDR3: CASSRTGGTYEQYF
V: TRBV27
length: 14
D: TRBD1
J: TRBJ2-7

CDR3: CASSLEGSGEQYF
V: TRBV5-1
length: 13
D: .
J: TRBJ2-7

CDR3: CASSQFGTDYEQYF
V: TRBV4-1
length: 14
D: TRBD1
J: TRBJ2-7

CDR3: CATSRTGTGANVLTF
V: TRBV15
length: 15
D: .
J: TRBJ2-6

CDR3: CASSPGTGNYEQYF
V: TRBV7-2
length: 14
D: TRBD1
J: TRBJ2-7

CDR3: CASSQDSGRSYNEQFF
V: TRBV4-1
length: 16
D: .
J: TRBJ2-1

CDR3: CASSRDRGETQYF
V: TRBV12-3/TRBV12-4
length: 13
D: TRBD1
J: TRBJ2-5

CDR3: CASSQVLWGEQYF
V: TRBV14
length: 13
D: .
J: TRBJ2-7

CDR3: CASSLAGVYNEQFF
V: TRBV11-2
length: 14
D: TRBD2
J: TRBJ2-1

CDR3: CSASRWGQETQYF
V: TRBV20-1
length: 13
D: .
J: TRBJ2-5

CDR3: CASGQGGGYTF
V: TRBV12-3/TRBV12-4
length: 11
D: TRBD1
J: TRBJ1-2

CDR3: CASRRELLGGYTF
V: TRBV6-5
length: 13
D: .
J: TRBJ1-2

CDR3: CASSEAGGYYEQYF
V: TRBV6-1
length: 14
D: .
J: TRBJ2-7

CDR3: CASSSGQGRQPQHF
V: TRBV2
length: 14
D: TRBD1
J: TRBJ1-5

CDR3: CASSLRDLGTPENTEAFF
V: TRBV11-2
length: 18
D: .
J: TRBJ1-1

CDR3: CASSNRVLANYGYTF
V: TRBV6-5
length: 15
D: .
J: TRBJ1-2

CDR3: CASSPQVAGKINEQFF
V: TRBV18
length: 16
D: TRBD2
J: TRBJ2-1

CDR3: CASSYGSNNYGYTF
V: TRBV6-5
length: 14
D: .
J: TRBJ1-2

CDR3: CASSSGGSNYQPQHF
V: TRBV9
length: 15
D: .
J: TRBJ1-5